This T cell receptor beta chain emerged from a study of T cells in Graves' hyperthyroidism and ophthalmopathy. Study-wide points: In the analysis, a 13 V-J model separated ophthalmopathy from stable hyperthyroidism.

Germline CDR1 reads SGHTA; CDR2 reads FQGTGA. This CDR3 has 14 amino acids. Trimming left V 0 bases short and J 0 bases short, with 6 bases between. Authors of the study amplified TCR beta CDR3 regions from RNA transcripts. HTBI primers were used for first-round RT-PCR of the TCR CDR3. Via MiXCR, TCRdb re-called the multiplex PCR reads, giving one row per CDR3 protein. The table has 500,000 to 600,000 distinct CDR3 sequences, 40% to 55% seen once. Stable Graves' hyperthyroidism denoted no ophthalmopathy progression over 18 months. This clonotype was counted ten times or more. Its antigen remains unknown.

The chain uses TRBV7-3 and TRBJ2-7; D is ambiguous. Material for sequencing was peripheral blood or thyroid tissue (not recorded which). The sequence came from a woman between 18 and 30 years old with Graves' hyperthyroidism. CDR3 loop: CASSLTFPSYEQYF. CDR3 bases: TGTGCCAGCAGCTTAACGTTCCCCTCCTACGAGCAGTACTTC.